The rows below give T cell receptor beta chains drawn from one sample of a study of cytomegalovirus exposure and HLA in healthy donors. The table came from immunoSEQ multiplex PCR; TCRdb's copy has only in-frame clones and leaves some out. The sample includes over 150,000 clones, roughly 90% of them seen just once. Sequencing used PBMCs. The receptors were sampled from a man aged 18 to 35 in good health and CMV-seropositive. Each CDR3 is given with its conserved first and last residue. The D gene is left open where the match is weak. Only part of the rows carry a size: once, few, many, or a class if the clone is expanded.

TRBJ1-2 NA TRBV19 NA TGTGCCAGTAGTACGCGACAGAATGGCTACACCTTC CASSTRQNGYTF
TRBJ2-1 NA TRBV18 TRBD1 TGTGCCAGCTCACCGGACAGGGCTGAGCAGTTCTTC CASSPDRAEQFF
TRBJ2-1 NA TRBV5-1 TRBD2 TGCGCCAGCAGCTTCACTAGCGGGAGAGGGGGGAATGAGCAGTTCTTC CASSFTSGRGGNEQFF
TRBJ1-2 NA TRBV7-9 NA TGTGCCAGCAGCTTAGACGAGGCGGACTATGGCTACACCTTC CASSLDEADYGYTF
TRBJ2-1 NA TRBV30 NA TGTGCCTGGAGTTACGTCGGTTACGGGAACAATGAGCAGTTCTTC CAWSYVGYGNNEQFF
TRBJ2-7 NA TRBV6-1 TRBD2 TGTGCCAGCAGTGAAGCGCTAGCGGGAGGGTACGAGCAGTACTTC CASSEALAGGYEQYF
TRBJ2-5 NA TRBV4-2 TRBD1 TGTGCCAGCAGCCTCGTAGGGGGCGGACGGGGTTCGGAGACCCAGTACTTC CASSLVGGGRGSETQYF
TRBJ1-1 NA TRBV6-1 NA TGTGCCAGCAGTGAAAATTGGCAGAGTACTATGAACACTGAAGCTTTCTTT CASSENWQSTMNTEAFF
TRBJ2-1 NA TRBV5-1 NA TGCGCCAGCAGCTTGGAGGTGGGAGCGATCAATGAGCAGTTCTTC CASSLEVGAINEQFF
TRBJ2-7 NA TRBV30 NA TGTGCCTCAGGGTATCCCTACGAGCAGTACTTC CASGYPYEQYF
TRBJ2-7 NA TRBV7-9 TRBD1 TGTGCCAGCAGCTTATATACGACAGGGTCCCAGTACGAGCAGTACTTC CASSLYTTGSQYEQYF
TRBJ2-7 NA TRBV2 TRBD1 TGTGCCAGCAGTGAAGCAATACCCTCTCCGACAGGGGGCAACGAGCAGTACTTC CASSEAIPSPTGGNEQYF
TRBJ2-2 NA TRBV7-2 TRBD2 TGTGCCAGCAGCCAGAGGTCGGGAGGGAACACCGGGGAGCTGTTTTTT CASSQRSGGNTGELFF
TRBJ1-2 few TRBV10-3 TRBD1 TGTGCCTCCGAACCGGGACAGGGTTTGGGCTACACCTTC CASEPGQGLGYTF